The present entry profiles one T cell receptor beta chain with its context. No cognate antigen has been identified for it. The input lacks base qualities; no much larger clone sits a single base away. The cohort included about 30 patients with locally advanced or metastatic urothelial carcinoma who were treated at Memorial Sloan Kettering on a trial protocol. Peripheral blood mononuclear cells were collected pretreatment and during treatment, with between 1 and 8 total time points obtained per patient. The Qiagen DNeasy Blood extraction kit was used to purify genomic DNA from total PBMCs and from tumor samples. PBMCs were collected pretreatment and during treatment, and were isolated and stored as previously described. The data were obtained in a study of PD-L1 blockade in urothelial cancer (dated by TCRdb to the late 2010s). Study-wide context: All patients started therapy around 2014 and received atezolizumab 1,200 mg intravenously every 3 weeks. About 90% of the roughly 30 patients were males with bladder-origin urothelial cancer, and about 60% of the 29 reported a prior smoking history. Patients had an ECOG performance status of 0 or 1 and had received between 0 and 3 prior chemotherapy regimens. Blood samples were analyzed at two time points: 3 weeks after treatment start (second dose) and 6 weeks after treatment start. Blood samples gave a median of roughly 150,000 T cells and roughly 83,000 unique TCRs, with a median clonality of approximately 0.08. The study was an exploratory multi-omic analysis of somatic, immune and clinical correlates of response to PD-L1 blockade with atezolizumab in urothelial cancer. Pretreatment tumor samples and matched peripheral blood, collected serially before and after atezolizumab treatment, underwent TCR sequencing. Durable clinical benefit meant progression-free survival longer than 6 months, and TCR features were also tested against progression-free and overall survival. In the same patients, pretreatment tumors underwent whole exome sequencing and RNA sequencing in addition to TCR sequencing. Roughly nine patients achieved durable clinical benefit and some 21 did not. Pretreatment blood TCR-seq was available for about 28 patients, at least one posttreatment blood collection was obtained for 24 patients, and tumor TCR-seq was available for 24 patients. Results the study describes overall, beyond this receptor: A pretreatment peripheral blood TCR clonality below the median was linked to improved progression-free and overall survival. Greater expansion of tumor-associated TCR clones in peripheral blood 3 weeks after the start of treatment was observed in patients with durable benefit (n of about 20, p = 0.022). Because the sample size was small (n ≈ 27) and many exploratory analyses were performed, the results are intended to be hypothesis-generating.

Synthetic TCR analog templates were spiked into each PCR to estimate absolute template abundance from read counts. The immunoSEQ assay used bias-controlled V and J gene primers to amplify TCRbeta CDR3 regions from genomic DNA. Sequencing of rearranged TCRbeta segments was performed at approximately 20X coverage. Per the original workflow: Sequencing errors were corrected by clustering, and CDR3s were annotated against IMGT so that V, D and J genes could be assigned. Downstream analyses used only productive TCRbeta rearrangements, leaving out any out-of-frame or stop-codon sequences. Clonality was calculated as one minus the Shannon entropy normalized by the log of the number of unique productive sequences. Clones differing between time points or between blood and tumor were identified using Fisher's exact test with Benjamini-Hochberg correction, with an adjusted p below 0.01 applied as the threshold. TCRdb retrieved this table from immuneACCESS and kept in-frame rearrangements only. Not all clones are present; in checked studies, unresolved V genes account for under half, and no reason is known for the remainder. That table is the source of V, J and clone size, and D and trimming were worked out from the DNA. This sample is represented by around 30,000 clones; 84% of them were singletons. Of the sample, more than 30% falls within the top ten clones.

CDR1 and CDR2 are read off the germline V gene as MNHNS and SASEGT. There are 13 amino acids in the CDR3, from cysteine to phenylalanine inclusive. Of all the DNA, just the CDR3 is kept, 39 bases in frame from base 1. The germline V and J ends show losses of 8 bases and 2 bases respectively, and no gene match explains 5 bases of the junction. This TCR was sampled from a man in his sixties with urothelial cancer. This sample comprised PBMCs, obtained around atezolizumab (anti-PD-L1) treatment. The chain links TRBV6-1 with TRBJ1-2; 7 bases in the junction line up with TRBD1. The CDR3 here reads CASEPGGNYGYTF. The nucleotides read TGTGCCAGCGAACCAGGGGGGAACTATGGCTACACCTTC.